This T cell receptor (beta chain) appears in the sequencing data of a study of lung T cells in sarcoidosis with Löfgren's syndrome. Whole-study results and caveats: The most expanded V genes in Löfgren's patients were reportedly TRAV12-1 and TRBV2. Multiple Löfgren's syndrome patients reportedly shared TRAV12-1 and TRBV2 CDR3 motifs.

TCRdb passed the reads through MiXCR, listing each CDR3 protein once. The table shows 58,000 or so distinct CDR3 sequences, with roughly 20% occurring only once. CDR1 SGHRS and CDR2 YFSETQ come from the germline V gene. This CDR3 has 13 amino acids. As for this clonotype: Its antigen is not known. Possible read error: a much larger clone is one base away.

The J gene is TRBJ1-1, the V gene TRBV5-1, with a tentative D call TRBD1 (6 bases). The origin of this receptor is a human donor with sarcoidosis (Löfgren's syndrome or another form), or a control subject (not recorded which). The sequencing input was CD4+ T cells from PBMCs. The CDR3 loop reads CASSSGQYLEALF. Written as DNA, the CDR3 is TGCGCCAGCAGCTCTGGACAGTACCTCGAAGCTCTCTTT.